The 27 T cell receptor beta chains presented below share a single source sample, sequenced in a study of blood T cells in healthy people across ages. A second PCR, run for about 7 to 11 cycles, used a sample-barcoded 5' primer plus a J-beta primer mix. TCRdb itself ran the 5' RACE reads through MiXCR, one entry per CDR3 protein. The table shows approximately 670,000 distinct CDR3 sequences, with 40% to 45% occurring only once. The sample comprised blood. These TCRs come from a man aged 80 or over in good health.

The chain uses TRBV6-2 or TRBV6-3 and TRBJ1-2, with D hard to call. The V end lost 7 bases, the J end lost 0 bases, and 9 bases lay between the germline ends. This CDR3 comprises 13 residues. CDR1 and CDR2 (germline): MNHEY, SVGEGT. CDR3 amino acids: CASTDISNYGYTF. CDR3 nucleotide sequence: TGTGCCAGCACCGACATTTCTAACTATGGCTACACCTTC.

To note about this clonotype: A much bigger clone sits one base away, suggesting this may be a read error. The chain combines TRBV5-1 with TRBJ2-4; no firm D call. The end of the DNA is better explained by TRBJ2-7, so the J call may be wrong. This CDR3 has 14 amino acids. CDR1 and CDR2 from the germline V gene are SGHRS and YFSETQ. This chain's CDR3 is CASSLGSRNHEQYF. CDR3 bases: TGCGCCAGCAGCTTGGGAAGCAGAAACCACGAGCAGTACTTC.

This clonotype turned up a few times. V usage is TRBV7-3 and J usage is TRBJ2-3; D may be TRBD1 or TRBD2 (5 bases each). Germline CDR1 is SGHTA and CDR2 is FQGTGA. Trimming took 5 bases from V and 5 from J, leaving 11 bases between them. CDR3 length: 13 amino acids. The DNA of the CDR3 is TGTGCCAGCAGCCGAGGGGACGGAGATACGCAGTATTTT. It is translated as CASSRGDGDTQYF. Together with reference TRBV7-3 and TRBJ2-3, the CDR3 gives the full variable domain: GAGVSQTPSNKVTEKGKYVELRCDPISGHTALYWYRQSLGQGPEFLIYFQGTGAADDSGLPNDRFFAVRPEGSVSTLKIQRTERGDSAVYLCASSRGDGDTQYFGPGTRLTVL.

This clonotype turned up a few times. This chain links TRBV5-5 with TRBJ2-3, with 12 bases that match TRBD2. CDR3 length equals 15 residues. V was pared by 4 bases and J by 4 bases, with 4 bases of the junction left unmatched. The V gene's germline CDR1 is SGHKS and CDR2 YYEKEE (reference sequence). CDR3 amino acids: CASSNLAGGSDTQYF. In nucleotides, the CDR3 is TGTGCCAGCAGCAATCTAGCGGGGGGGTCAGATACGCAGTATTTT. Filled out from reference TRBV5-5 and TRBJ2-3, the complete variable domain reads DAGVTQSPTHLIKTRGQQVTLRCSPISGHKSVSWYQQVLGQGPQFIFQYYEKEERGRGNFPDRFSARQFPNYSSELNVNALLLGDSALYLCASSNLAGGSDTQYFGPGTRLTVL.

A few counts support this clonotype. This chain links TRBV15 with TRBJ2-4; D tentatively reads TRBD1 or TRBD2 (7 bases each). The CDR3 loop spans 16 amino acids. CDR1 and CDR2 from the germline V gene are LNHNV and YYDKDF (reference sequence). With 1 base removed from V and 1 base from J, the gap between germline ends came to 11 bases. In DNA form, the CDR3 reads TGTGCCACCAGCAGAGGGGGGGGACAGGCCAAAAACATTCAGTACTTC. Encoded protein: CATSRGGGQAKNIQYF. The whole variable domain, remainder taken from reference TRBV15 and TRBJ2-4, is DAMVIQNPRYQVTQFGKPVTLSCSQTLNHNVMYWYQQKSSQAPKLLFHYYDKDFNNEADTPDNFQSRRPNTSFCFLDIRSPGLGDTAMYLCATSRGGGQAKNIQYFGAGTRLSVL.

V and J are TRBV20-1 and TRBJ1-5; D perhaps matches TRBD1 (6 bases). CDR3 length: 16 amino acids. The V gene's germline CDR1 is DFQATT and CDR2 SNEGSKA (reference sequence). V lost 3 bases and J 2 bases, leaving 17 bases between the germline ends. This CDR3 is CSARPPGGGRNQPQHF. The DNA for the CDR3 is TGCAGTGCTAGGCCCCCCGGTGGGGGCCGCAATCAGCCCCAGCATTTT.

The chain combines TRBV20-1 with TRBJ2-7; 8 nucleotides agree with TRBD2. J gave up 0 bases and V 5 bases, and 9 bases lay outside the gene matches. Per the germline V gene, CDR1 is DFQATT and CDR2 is SNEGSKA (reference sequence). This CDR3 region has 15 residues. The CDR3 is CSAPRAGDSSYEQYF. In DNA, the CDR3 is TGCAGTGCTCCACGAGCGGGGGATAGCTCCTACGAGCAGTACTTC.

The chain carries TRBV7-2 and TRBJ2-3; tentatively, D is TRBD2 (5 bases). Per germline, CDR1 SGHTA and CDR2 FQGNSA. There are 17 residues in the CDR3. The V and J ends lost 4 bases and 0 bases respectively, with 17 bases between them. CDR3 region: CASSSRGSVTSTDTQYF. The CDR3 DNA is TGTGCCAGCAGCTCCCGGGGTAGCGTTACTAGCACAGATACGCAGTATTTT.

In its sample, this clonotype was seen a few times. V and J are TRBV7-2 and TRBJ1-4, with D unclear. The V gene's germline CDR1 is SGHTA and CDR2 FQGNSA. The CDR3 sequence is 14 residues long. Deletions cut 5 bases from V and 4 bases from J, with 11 bases between. This chain's CDR3 is CASSQDGHNEKLFF. The CDR3 coding sequence is TGTGCCAGCAGCCAGGACGGCCATAATGAAAAACTGTTTTTT.

The genes are TRBV6-5 and TRBJ2-1; either TRBD1 or TRBD2 may fit D (5 bases each). CDR3 size: 14 residues. V lost 8 bases and J lost 3, with 14 bases in between. Germline CDR1 MNHEY, CDR2 SVGAGI. The CDR3 region is CASSSRGDYNEQFF. The CDR3 nucleotides are TGTGCCAGCTCCTCGAGGGGAGACTACAATGAGCAGTTCTTC.

J is TRBJ2-7 and V is TRBV27; D is possibly TRBD2 (6 bases). V lost 5 bases, J lost 0 bases, and 14 bases lay in between. Germline values: CDR1 MNHEY, CDR2 SMNVEV (reference sequence). The CDR3 has 15 residues. As DNA, the CDR3 is TGTGCCAGCAGTCCCGTGGGGGGAAGCTCCTACGAGCAGTACTTC. Encoded protein: CASSPVGGSSYEQYF.

The chain is built from TRBV4-3 and TRBJ1-2, with 9 positions matching TRBD1. Per the germline V gene, CDR1 is LGHNA and CDR2 is YSLEER. V lost 3 bases to trimming and J lost 6 bases; unmatched junction nucleotides: 11. This CDR3 contains 16 residues. The CDR3 loop is CASSQNPGQGSDGYTF. The CDR3 DNA is TGCGCCAGCAGCCAGAACCCGGGACAGGGTTCAGATGGCTACACCTTC.

This clonotype was seen more than once but under ten times. This chain uses TRBV12-3 or TRBV12-4 with TRBJ2-1, with D tentatively TRBD2 (5 bases). CDR3 length: 15 residues. V was pared by 3 bases and J by 3 bases, with 12 bases between. The CDR3, as DNA: TGTGCCAGCAGTTTGACTAACGGCTACTACAATGAGCAGTTCTTC. It translates to CASSLTNGYYNEQFF.

A few counts support this clonotype. The V gene is TRBV4-2, the J gene TRBJ2-3; D gene uncertain. Germline CDR1 is LGHNA and CDR2 is YNFKEQ. This CDR3 is 10 amino acids long. The V end was cut by 0 bases, the J end by 8 bases, with 0 bases between. The CDR3, as DNA: TGTGCCAGCAGCCAAGATACGCAGTATTTT. It is translated as CASSQDTQYF.

The V call is TRBV7-9, the J call TRBJ1-6; 7 bases match TRBD1. After removal of 11 bases from V and 9 bases from J, the junction contained 13 bases not matched to a gene. The CDR3 has 14 residues. Germline CDR1 SEHNR, CDR2 FQNEAQ (reference sequence). The CDR3, as DNA: TGTGCCGGATCCCTCGAGGGGGCGGCTTCACCCCTCCACTTT. It yields the protein CAGSLEGAASPLHF.

Of note for this clonotype: Being one base from a much bigger clone, this may be a read error. The chain joins TRBV12-3 or TRBV12-4 to TRBJ2-7, with TRBD2 matching 7 bases. The CDR3 consists of 14 residues. The CDR3 DNA reads as TGTGCCAGCAGTGTAGCTCGGGGGGCCTACGAGCAGTACTTC. The encoded protein is CASSVARGAYEQYF.

This clonotype has more than one count but fewer than ten. The CDR3: CASKMSGSQETQYF. The CDR3 DNA reads as TGTGCCAGCAAAATGTCGGGTTCCCAAGAGACCCAGTACTTC. This chain links TRBV27 with TRBJ2-5; no definite D call. The germline gives CDR1 MNHEY, CDR2 SMNVEV (reference sequence). The CDR3 has 14 residues. V shed 7 bases and J shed 1 base, with 13 bases lying between them.

This sequence joins TRBV7-9 and TRBJ1-5; TRBD1 matches 7 bases. Germline V gene sequence: CDR1 SEHNR, CDR2 FQNEAQ (reference sequence). Trimming removed 5 bases from V and 1 base from J; junction bases left unmatched: 5. There are 15 residues in the CDR3. The CDR3: CASSRGGLSNQPQHF. In DNA, the CDR3 is TGTGCCAGCAGCCGAGGGGGCTTAAGCAATCAGCCCCAGCATTTT.

This clonotype turned up a few times. The CDR3 loop is CASSQVLHLGSYNEQFF. DNA for the CDR3: TGTGCCAGCAGCCAAGTGTTGCACTTAGGCTCCTACAATGAGCAGTTCTTC. The rearrangement uses TRBV3-1 and TRBJ2-1; no definite D call. Germline CDR1 reads LGHDT; CDR2 reads YNNKEL (reference sequence). This CDR3 region has 17 residues. V lost 1 base, J lost 0 bases, and 13 bases lay in between.

This clonotype appeared a few times. CDR3 sequence: CSASRRAGGPETQYF. In DNA form, the CDR3 reads TGCAGTGCTAGTCGGCGAGCGGGAGGGCCAGAGACCCAGTACTTC. V usage is TRBV20-1 and J usage is TRBJ2-5; 10 bases are a match to TRBD2. Germline CDR1 reads DFQATT; CDR2 reads SNEGSKA (reference sequence). Trimming at V came to 3 bases and at J to 4 bases, leaving 8 bases not matched to a gene. This CDR3 contains 15 residues.

The CDR3 region is CASTPTGTFDYGYTF. In nucleotides, the CDR3 is TGTGCCAGCACGCCGACAGGGACATTCGACTATGGCTACACCTTC. The chain combines TRBV7-2 with TRBJ1-2, with TRBD1 matching 7 bases. The CDR3 runs 15 residues. J gave up 3 bases and V 7 bases, and 11 bases lay outside the gene matches. The V gene's germline CDR1 is SGHTA and CDR2 FQGNSA.

This clonotype was seen at least ten times. This chain links TRBV6-5 with TRBJ1-6; D not certain. This CDR3 has 18 amino acids. The germline V gene has CDR1 MNHEY and CDR2 SVGAGI. Trimming shortened V by 2 bases and J by 7 bases, and 21 bases separated the two germline ends. Written as DNA, the CDR3 is TGTGCCAGCAGTTACGACTCCCCCCGACGACCCGGGAATTCACCCCTCCACTTT. This codes for CASSYDSPRRPGNSPLHF.

The V and J genes are TRBV20-1 and TRBJ2-1, with 10 bases fitting TRBD2. V trimming: 1 base; J trimming: 7 bases; junction bases outside the gene matches: 10. Germline assignment: CDR1 DFQATT and CDR2 SNEGSKA (reference sequence). The CDR3 covers 16 residues. CDR3 nucleotide sequence: TGCAGTGCTAGAGTGTCTAGCGGGAGAAGGGATAATGAGCAGTTCTTC. This codes for CSARVSSGRRDNEQFF.

The chain has TRBV6-7 and TRBJ2-7, with 8 bases aligning to TRBD2. TRBV6-7 is an ORF, with its function uncertain. The CDR3 has 17 residues. Trimming cost V 5 bases and J 2 bases; bases outside gene matches: 14. The CDR3 reads CASSPQRAGGIPYEQYF. The CDR3 DNA follows: TGTGCCAGCAGTCCTCAAAGGGCGGGAGGTATCCCCTACGAGCAGTACTTC.

This clonotype was detected only a few times. The rearrangement joins TRBV6-6 to TRBJ1-2; TRBD1 matches at 9 bases. Germline trimming cut 6 bases from V and 5 bases from J; bases unmatched to any gene: 4. The CDR3 sequence is 13 residues long. The germline V gene encodes CDR1 MNHNY and CDR2 SVGAGI (reference sequence). CDR3 sequence: CASRRQGGYGYTF. CDR3 DNA sequence: TGTGCCAGCAGGCGACAGGGGGGATATGGCTACACCTTC.

The sample holds a few counts of this clonotype. V and J are TRBV7-2 and TRBJ2-3; 15 bases are shared with TRBD2. Germline loops: CDR1 SGHTA, CDR2 FQGNSA. The CDR3 runs 19 residues. The junction had 11 bases not matched to a gene; V was cut back by 5 bases and J by 2 bases. The CDR3 loop is CASSRGLAGGRNPTDTQYF. CDR3 sequence (DNA): TGTGCCAGCAGCCGGGGACTAGCGGGGGGCCGTAACCCCACAGATACGCAGTATTTT.

This clonotype turned up a few times. The rearrangement uses TRBV5-1 and TRBJ2-1, with TRBD2 matching 13 bases. In germline, CDR1 is SGHRS, CDR2 YFSETQ. The CDR3 loop spans 14 amino acids. The trim removed 3 bases at V and 8 bases at J, leaving 2 bases unmatched. CDR3 nucleotide sequence: TGCGCCAGCAGCTACGGACTAGCGGGAGATGAGCAGTTCTTC. It yields the protein CASSYGLAGDEQFF. Together with reference TRBV5-1 and TRBJ2-1, the CDR3 gives the full variable domain: KAGVTQTPRYLIKTRGQQVTLSCSPISGHRSVSWYQQTPGQGLQFLFEYFSETQRNKGNFPGRFSGRQFSNSRSEMNVSTLELGDSALYLCASSYGLAGDEQFFGPGTRLTVL.